This T cell receptor (beta chain) was obtained from a study of T cells expressing NK-cell markers. TCRdb reanalyzed the 5' RACE reads, giving one entry per CDR3 protein sequence and no DNA. This sample's table has approximately 550,000 distinct CDR3 sequences. The CDR3 contains 16 residues. In germline, CDR1 is LGHNA, CDR2 YSLEER. This clonotype was obtained from a man aged 18 to 29 in good health. What was sequenced was blood T cells: a sorted CD56 or NKG2C T cell subset, CD4+ or CD8+ T cells, or bulk PBMC T cells (not recorded which). The rearrangement uses TRBV4-3 and TRBJ2-3; TCRdb outputs TRBD2, but without DNA this stays unchecked. The CDR3 protein is CASSQEAGGSTDTQYF.